This T cell receptor (beta chain) was sequenced during a study of identical twins. TCRdb fed the 5' RACE reads into MiXCR, producing one record per CDR3 protein. The sample holds 450,000 or so distinct CDR3 sequences, around 24% seen once. Germline CDR1 SEHNR, CDR2 FQNEAQ (reference sequence). The CDR3 extends over 14 amino acids. The V end was cut by 0 bases, the J end by 2 bases, with 8 bases between. The sample was also linked to a second study, of T cells expressing NK-cell markers.

This TCR derives from a woman under 30 in good health. The J gene is TRBJ2-7, the V gene TRBV7-9; D not resolved. The sequenced sample was CD4+ T cells sorted from blood. Written as DNA, the CDR3 is TGTGCCAGCAGCTTAGCGGAGAGGACCTACGAGCAGTACTTC. The encoded protein is CASSLAERTYEQYF. The full variable domain, in which reference TRBV7-9 and TRBJ2-7 provide the parts outside the CDR3, is DTGVSQNPRHKITKRGQNVTFRCDPISEHNRLYWYRQTLGQGPEFLTYFQNEAQLEKSRLLSDRFSAERPKGSFSTLEIQRTEQGDSAMYLCASSLAERTYEQYFGPGTRLTVT.